The T cell receptor beta chain under discussion was sequenced for a study of CD8 T cells in Susac syndrome. The germline V gene has CDR1 SGHNT and CDR2 YYREEE (reference sequence). The ends were cut back, 3 bases at V and 6 bases at J, with 7 bases in the middle. The CDR3 has 12 residues. Reverse transcription of roughly 0.5 to 1 ug RNA was carried out with random hexamers. immunoSEQ multiplex PCR amplified TCR beta CDR3 across 54 Vbeta, 13 Jbeta. TCRdb ran MiXCR on the immunoSEQ multiplex PCR reads and lists one entry per CDR3 protein. The data contain approximately 210,000 distinct CDR3 sequences, approximately 95% of them singletons.

The chain has TRBV5-4 and TRBJ2-1; D remains unclear. The material sequenced was CD4+ T cells from PBMCs. The sequence came from a human donor with multiple sclerosis. The DNA of the CDR3 is TGTGCCAGCAGCTCCCCCCCCAATGAGCAGTTCTTC. Translating gives CASSSPPNEQFF.